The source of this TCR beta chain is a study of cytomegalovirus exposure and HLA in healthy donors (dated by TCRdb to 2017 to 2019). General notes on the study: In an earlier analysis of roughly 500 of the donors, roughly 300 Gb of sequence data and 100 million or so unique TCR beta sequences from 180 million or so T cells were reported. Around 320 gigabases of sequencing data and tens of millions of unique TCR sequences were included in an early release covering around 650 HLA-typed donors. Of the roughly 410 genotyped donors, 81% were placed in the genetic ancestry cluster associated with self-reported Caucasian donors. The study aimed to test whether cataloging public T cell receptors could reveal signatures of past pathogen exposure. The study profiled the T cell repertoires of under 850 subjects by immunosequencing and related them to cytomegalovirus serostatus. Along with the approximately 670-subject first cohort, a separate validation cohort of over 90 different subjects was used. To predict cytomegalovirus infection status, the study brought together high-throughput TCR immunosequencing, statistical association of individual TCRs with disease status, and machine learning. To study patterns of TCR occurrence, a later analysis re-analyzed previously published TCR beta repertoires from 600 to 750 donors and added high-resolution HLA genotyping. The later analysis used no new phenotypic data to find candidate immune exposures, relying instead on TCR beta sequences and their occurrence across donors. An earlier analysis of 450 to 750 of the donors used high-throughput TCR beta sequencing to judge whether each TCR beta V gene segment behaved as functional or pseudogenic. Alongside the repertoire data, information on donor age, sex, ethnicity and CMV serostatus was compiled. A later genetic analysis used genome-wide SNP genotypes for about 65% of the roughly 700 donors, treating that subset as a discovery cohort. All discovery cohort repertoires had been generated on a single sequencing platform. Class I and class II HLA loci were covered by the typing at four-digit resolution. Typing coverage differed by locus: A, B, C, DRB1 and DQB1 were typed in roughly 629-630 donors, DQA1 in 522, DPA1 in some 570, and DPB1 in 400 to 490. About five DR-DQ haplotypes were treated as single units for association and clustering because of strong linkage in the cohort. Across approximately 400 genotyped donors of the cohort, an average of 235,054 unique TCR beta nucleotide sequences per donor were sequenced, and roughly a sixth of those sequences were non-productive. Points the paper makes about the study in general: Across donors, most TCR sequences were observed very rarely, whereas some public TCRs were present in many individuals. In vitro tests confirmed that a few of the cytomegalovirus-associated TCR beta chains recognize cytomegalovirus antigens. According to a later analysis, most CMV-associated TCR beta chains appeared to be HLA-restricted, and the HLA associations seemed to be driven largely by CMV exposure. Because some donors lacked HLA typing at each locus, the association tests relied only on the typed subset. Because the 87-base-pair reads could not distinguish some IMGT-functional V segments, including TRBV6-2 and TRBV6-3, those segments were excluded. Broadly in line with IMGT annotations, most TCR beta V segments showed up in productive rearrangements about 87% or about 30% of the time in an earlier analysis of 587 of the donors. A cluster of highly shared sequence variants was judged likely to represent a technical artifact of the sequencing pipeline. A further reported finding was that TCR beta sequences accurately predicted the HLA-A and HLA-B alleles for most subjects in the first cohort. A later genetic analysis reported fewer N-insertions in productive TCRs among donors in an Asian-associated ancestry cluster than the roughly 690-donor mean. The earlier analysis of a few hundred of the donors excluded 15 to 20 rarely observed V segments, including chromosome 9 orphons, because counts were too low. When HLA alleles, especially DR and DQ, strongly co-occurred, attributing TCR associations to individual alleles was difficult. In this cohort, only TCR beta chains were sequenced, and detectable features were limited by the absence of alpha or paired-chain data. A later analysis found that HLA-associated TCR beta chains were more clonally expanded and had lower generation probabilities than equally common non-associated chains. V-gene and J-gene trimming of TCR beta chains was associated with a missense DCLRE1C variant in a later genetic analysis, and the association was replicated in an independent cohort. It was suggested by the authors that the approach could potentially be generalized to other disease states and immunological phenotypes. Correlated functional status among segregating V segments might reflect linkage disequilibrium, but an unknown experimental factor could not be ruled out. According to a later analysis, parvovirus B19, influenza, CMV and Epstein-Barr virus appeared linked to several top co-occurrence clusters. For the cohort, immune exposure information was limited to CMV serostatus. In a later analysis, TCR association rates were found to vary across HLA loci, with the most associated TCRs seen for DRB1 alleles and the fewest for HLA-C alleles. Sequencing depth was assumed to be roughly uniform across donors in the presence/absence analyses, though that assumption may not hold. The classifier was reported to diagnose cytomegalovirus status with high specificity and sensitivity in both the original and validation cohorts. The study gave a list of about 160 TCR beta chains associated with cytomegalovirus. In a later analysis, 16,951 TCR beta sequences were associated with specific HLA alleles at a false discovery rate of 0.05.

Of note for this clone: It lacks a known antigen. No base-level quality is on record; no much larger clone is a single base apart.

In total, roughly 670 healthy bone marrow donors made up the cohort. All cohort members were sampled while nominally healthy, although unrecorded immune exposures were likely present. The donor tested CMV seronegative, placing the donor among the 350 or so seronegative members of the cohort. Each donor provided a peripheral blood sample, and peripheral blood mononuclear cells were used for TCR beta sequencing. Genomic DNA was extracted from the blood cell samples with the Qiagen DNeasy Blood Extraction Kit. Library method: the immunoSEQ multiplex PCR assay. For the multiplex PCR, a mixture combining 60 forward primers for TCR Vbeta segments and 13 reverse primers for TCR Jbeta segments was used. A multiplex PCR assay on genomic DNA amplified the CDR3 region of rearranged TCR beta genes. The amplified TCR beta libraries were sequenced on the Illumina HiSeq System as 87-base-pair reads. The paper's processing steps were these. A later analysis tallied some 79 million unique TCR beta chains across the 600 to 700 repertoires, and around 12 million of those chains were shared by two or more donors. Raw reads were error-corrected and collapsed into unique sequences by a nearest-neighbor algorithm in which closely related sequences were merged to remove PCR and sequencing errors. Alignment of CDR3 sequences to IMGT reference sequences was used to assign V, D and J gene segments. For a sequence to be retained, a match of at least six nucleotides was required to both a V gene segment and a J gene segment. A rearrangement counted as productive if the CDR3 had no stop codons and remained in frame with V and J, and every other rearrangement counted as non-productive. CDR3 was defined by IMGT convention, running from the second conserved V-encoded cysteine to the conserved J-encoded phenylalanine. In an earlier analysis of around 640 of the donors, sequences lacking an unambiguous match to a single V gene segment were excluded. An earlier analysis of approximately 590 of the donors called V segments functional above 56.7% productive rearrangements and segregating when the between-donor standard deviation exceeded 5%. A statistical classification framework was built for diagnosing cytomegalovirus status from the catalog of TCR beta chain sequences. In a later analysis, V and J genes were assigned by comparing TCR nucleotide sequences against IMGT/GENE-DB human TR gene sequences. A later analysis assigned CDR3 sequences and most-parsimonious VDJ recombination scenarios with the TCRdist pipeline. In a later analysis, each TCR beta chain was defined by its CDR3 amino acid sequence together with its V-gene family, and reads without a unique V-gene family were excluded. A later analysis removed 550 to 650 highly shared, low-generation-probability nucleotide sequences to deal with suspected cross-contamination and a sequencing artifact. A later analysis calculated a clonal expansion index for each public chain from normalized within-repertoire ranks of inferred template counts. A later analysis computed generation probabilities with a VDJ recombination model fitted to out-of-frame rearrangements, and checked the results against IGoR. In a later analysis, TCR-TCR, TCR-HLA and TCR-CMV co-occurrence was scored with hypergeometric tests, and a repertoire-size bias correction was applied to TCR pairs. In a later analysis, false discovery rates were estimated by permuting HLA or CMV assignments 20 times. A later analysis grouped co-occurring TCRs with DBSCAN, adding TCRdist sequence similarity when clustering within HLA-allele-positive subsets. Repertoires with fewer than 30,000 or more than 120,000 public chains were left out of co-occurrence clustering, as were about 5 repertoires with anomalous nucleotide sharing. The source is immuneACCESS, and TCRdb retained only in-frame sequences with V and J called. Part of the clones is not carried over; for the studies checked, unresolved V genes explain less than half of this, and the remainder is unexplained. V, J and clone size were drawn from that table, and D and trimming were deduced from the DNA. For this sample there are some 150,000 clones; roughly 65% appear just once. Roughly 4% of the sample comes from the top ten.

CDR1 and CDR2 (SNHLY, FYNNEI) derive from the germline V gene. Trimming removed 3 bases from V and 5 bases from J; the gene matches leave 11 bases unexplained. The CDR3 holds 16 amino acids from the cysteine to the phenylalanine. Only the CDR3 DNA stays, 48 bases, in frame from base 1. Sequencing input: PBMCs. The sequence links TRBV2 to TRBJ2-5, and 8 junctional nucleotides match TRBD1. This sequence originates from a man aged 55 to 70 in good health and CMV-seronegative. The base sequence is TGTGCCAGCAGTGAGCCGGACAGGGCCCTTAGGGAGACCCAGTACTTC. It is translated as CASSEPDRALRETQYF.